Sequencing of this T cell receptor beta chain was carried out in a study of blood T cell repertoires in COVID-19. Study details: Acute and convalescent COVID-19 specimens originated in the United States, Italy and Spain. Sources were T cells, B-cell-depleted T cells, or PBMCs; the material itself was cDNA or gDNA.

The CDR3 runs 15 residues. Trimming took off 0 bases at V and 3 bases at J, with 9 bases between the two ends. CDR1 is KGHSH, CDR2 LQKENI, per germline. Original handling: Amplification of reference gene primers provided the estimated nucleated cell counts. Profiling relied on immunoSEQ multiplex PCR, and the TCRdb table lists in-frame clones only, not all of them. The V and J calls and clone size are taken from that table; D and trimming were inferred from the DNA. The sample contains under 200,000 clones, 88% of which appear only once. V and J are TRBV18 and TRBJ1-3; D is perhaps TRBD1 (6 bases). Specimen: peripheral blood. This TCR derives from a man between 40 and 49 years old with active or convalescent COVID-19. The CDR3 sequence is CASSPPPGVGNTIYF. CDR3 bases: TGTGCCAGCTCACCACCCCCAGGGGTTGGAAACACCATATATTTT.